These 10 T cell receptor beta chains came from one sample sequenced in a study of PD-1 blockade in classical Hodgkin lymphoma. Each patient experienced a relapse that followed autologous stem cell transplantation, and brentuximab vedotin exposure varied. Some clones are missing from TCRdb's copy, which holds only in-frame ones; the method was immunoSEQ multiplex PCR. Of 50,000 to 65,000 clones in the sample, less than 95% are singletons; the top ten hold 10%. Sample: peripheral blood mononuclear cells (PBMCs), taken before the second cycle of nivolumab. Receptor source: a human donor with classical Hodgkin lymphoma.

The genes are TRBV5-4 and TRBJ2-1; 8 nucleotides agree with TRBD2. There are 14 residues in the CDR3. V trimming: 4 bases; J trimming: 7 bases; junction bases outside the gene matches: 7. Germline assignment: CDR1 SGHNT and CDR2 YYREEE (reference sequence). CDR3 in amino acids: CASSELAAGNEQFF. CDR3 nucleotides: TGTGCCAGCAGCGAACTAGCGGCGGGAAATGAGCAGTTCTTC.

The V gene is TRBV19, the J gene TRBJ2-1, with D possibly matching TRBD2 (8 bases). Trimming left V 5 bases short and J 4 bases short, with 15 bases between. CDR1 and CDR2 from the germline V gene are LNHDA and SQIVND (reference sequence). The length of the CDR3 is 15 residues. CDR3 protein: CASSALAGQYNEQFF. The CDR3, as DNA: TGTGCCAGTAGTGCCTTAGCGGGACAGTACAATGAGCAGTTCTTC.

This chain joins TRBV7-9 and TRBJ1-6; D perhaps matches TRBD1 (5 bases). Germline CDR1 and CDR2: SEHNR and FQNEAQ (reference sequence). V lost 6 bases, J lost 5 bases, and 17 bases lay in between. The CDR3 consists of 16 residues. CDR3 sequence: CASSWGPGFDNSPLHF. In DNA, the CDR3 is TGTGCCAGCAGTTGGGGCCCTGGTTTCGATAATTCACCCCTCCACTTT. Complete variable domain (other parts from reference TRBV7-9 and TRBJ1-6): DTGVSQNPRHKITKRGQNVTFRCDPISEHNRLYWYRQTLGQGPEFLTYFQNEAQLEKSRLLSDRFSAERPKGSFSTLEIQRTEQGDSAMYLCASSWGPGFDNSPLHFGNGTRLTVT.

This chain connects TRBV19 to TRBJ1-5; 12 bases align to TRBD1. J was trimmed by 6 bases and V by 5 bases; bases with no gene match: 2. Germline CDR1 and CDR2: LNHDA and SQIVND (reference sequence). The CDR3 loop spans 14 amino acids. CDR3 protein: CASSGTGGGQPQHF. CDR3 bases: TGTGCCAGTAGTGGGACAGGGGGCGGTCAGCCCCAGCATTTT.

V is TRBV6-5 and J is TRBJ2-7, with 8 positions matching TRBD2. The CDR3 runs 14 residues. V shed 6 bases and J 5 bases; nucleotides not matched to a gene: 9. Germline values: CDR1 MNHEY, CDR2 SVGAGI. In DNA form, the CDR3 reads TGTGCCAGCAGGTCCGGGAGGGGCCTGAACGAGCAGTACTTC. Amino acid sequence: CASRSGRGLNEQYF.

The rearrangement joins TRBV10-1 to TRBJ2-2; D unclear. The V end was cut by 8 bases, the J end by 6 bases, with 22 bases between. This CDR3 has 16 amino acids. CDR1 and CDR2 (germline): WNHNN, SYGVQD (reference sequence). The CDR3 sequence is CASWNGHGKLPGELFF. The CDR3 DNA sequence: TGCGCCAGCTGGAACGGGCATGGAAAACTGCCCGGGGAGCTGTTTTTT.

CDR3 protein: CASSEDRASYEQYF. The CDR3 coding sequence is TGTGCCAGCTCAGAGGACAGGGCCTCCTACGAGCAGTACTTC. J is TRBJ2-7 and V is TRBV18, with 8 positions matching TRBD1. The CDR3 has 14 amino acids. Unmatched junction bases numbered 3, after V lost 5 bases and J lost 0 bases. Per germline, CDR1 KGHSH and CDR2 LQKENI. Supplemented by reference TRBV18 and TRBJ2-7, the full variable domain reads NAGVMQNPRHLVRRRGQEARLRCSPMKGHSHVYWYRQLPEEGLKFMVYLQKENIIDESGMPKERFSAEFPKEGPSILRIQQVVRGDSAAYFCASSEDRASYEQYFGPGTRLTVT.

V is TRBV27 and J is TRBJ2-1, with TRBD1 as a possible D gene (6 bases). Deletions cut 2 bases from V and 1 base from J, with 9 bases between. The CDR3 contains 15 residues. Germline CDR1 and CDR2: MNHEY and SMNVEV (reference sequence). The CDR3 DNA reads TGTGCCAGCAGTTTACTGGGACAATCCTACAATGAGCAGTTCTTC. It is translated as CASSLLGQSYNEQFF.

Regarding this clone: The sample carries other DNA sequences with the same CDR3. V is TRBV19 and J is TRBJ2-3; 9 bases are shared with TRBD2. This CDR3 has 15 residues. Germline assignment: CDR1 LNHDA and CDR2 SQIVND (reference sequence). The V and J ends lost 4 bases and 1 base, in that order; junction bases with no gene match: 3. CDR3 bases: TGTGCCAGTAGTACGGGACTAGCCGGCACAGATACGCAGTATTTT. Translation: CASSTGLAGTDTQYF.

The gene calls are TRBV28 and TRBJ2-4, with TRBD2 matching 9 bases. This CDR3 has 15 amino acids. J lost 6 bases, V lost 3 bases, and 6 bases had no gene match. Germline-derived CDR1 and CDR2 are MDHEN and SYDVKM. CDR3 DNA sequence: TGTGCCAGCAGTTTGGCGGGAGGGCCGGTAAACATTCAGTACTTC. As protein: CASSLAGGPVNIQYF.